One sample yielded the 11 T cell receptor beta chains listed below, sequenced in a study of blood T cell repertoires in COVID-19. Profiled with immunoSEQ multiplex PCR; TCRdb holds only in-frame clones, not every one. In the table there are over 110,000 clones, around 81% of which are singletons. Sequences were obtained from peripheral blood. The receptors stem from a human donor in a cohort sampled during active COVID-19.

This chain links TRBV5-5 with TRBJ2-1; D perhaps matches TRBD2 (6 bases). The CDR3 extends over 14 amino acids. The V end lost 3 bases, the J end lost 3 bases, and 10 bases lay between the germline ends. Germline V gene data show CDR1 as SGHKS and CDR2 as YYEKEE (reference sequence). CDR3 in amino acids: CASSSRGNYNEQFF. The CDR3 DNA follows: TGTGCCAGCAGCTCCCGCGGGAACTACAATGAGCAGTTCTTC.

The genes are TRBV29-1 and TRBJ1-1; no firm D call. Per the germline V gene, CDR1 is SQVTM and CDR2 is ANQGSEA. The V end was cut by 7 bases, the J end by 0 bases, with 9 bases between. CDR3 length equals 12 residues. The CDR3 spells CSGRDLNTEAFF. CDR3 coding DNA: TGCAGCGGTAGAGATTTGAACACTGAAGCTTTCTTT.

The V gene is TRBV27, the J gene TRBJ2-7; D perhaps matches TRBD1 (6 bases). The CDR3 is 16 amino acids. Germline CDR1 reads MNHEY; CDR2 reads SMNVEV (reference sequence). V was cut by 1 base and J by 0 bases, with 13 bases left in between. This CDR3 reads CASSLFWTVSSYEQYF. The CDR3 DNA reads as TGTGCCAGCAGTTTATTTTGGACAGTTAGCTCCTACGAGCAGTACTTC.

The chain recombines TRBV10-3 with TRBJ1-2; D gene unclear. Germline loops: CDR1 ENHRY, CDR2 SYGVKD. The CDR3 sequence is 13 residues long. V was trimmed by 3 bases and J by 3 bases, leaving 8 bases between them. CDR3 nucleotide sequence: TGTGCCATCAGTGACGCGGTTGACTATGGCTACACCTTC. The encoded protein is CAISDAVDYGYTF.

The chain couples TRBV19 to TRBJ2-1, with D tentatively TRBD1 (6 bases). With 3 bases removed from V and 0 bases from J, the gap between germline ends came to 12 bases. Germline lookup yields CDR1 LNHDA and CDR2 SQIVND (reference sequence). This CDR3 comprises 16 residues. The CDR3 region is CASSIKQGSSYNEQFF. CDR3 nucleotide sequence: TGTGCCAGTAGTATCAAACAGGGCAGCTCCTACAATGAGCAGTTCTTC.

This chain joins TRBV5-1 and TRBJ2-7; TRBD1 might be the D (6 bases). CDR3 length: 16 amino acids. With 4 bases removed from V and 0 bases from J, the gap between germline ends came to 17 bases. Germline V CDR1 and CDR2: SGHRS, YFSETQ. The CDR3 spells CASSLGLQGSSYEQYF. DNA for the CDR3: TGCGCCAGCAGCCTGGGATTACAGGGTAGCTCCTACGAGCAGTACTTC.

The V gene is TRBV24-1, the J gene TRBJ1-5, with a tentative D call TRBD1 (6 bases). Deletions cut 3 bases from V and 6 bases from J, with 11 bases between. CDR3 size: 14 residues. Germline V gene lookup returns CDR1 KGHDR and CDR2 SFDVKD. As DNA, the CDR3 is TGTGCCACCAGTGATGTTGGCAGGGGTCAGCCCCAGCATTTT. This codes for CATSDVGRGQPQHF.

The J gene is TRBJ1-2, the V gene TRBV6-5; D may be TRBD1 (6 bases). V was trimmed by 10 bases and J by 2 bases, leaving 20 bases between them. Per germline, CDR1 MNHEY and CDR2 SVGAGI. This CDR3 has 15 residues. This CDR3 reads CATSGHYEGNYGYTF. The CDR3 region has the DNA TGTGCCACCTCGGGACACTACGAGGGAAACTATGGCTACACCTTC.

The chain uses TRBV5-1 and TRBJ2-7; a weak D match, TRBD2 (5 bases). The V end was cut by 0 bases, the J end by 0 bases, with 10 bases between. Germline-derived CDR1 and CDR2 are SGHRS and YFSETQ. This CDR3 spans 15 amino acids. CDR3 bases: TGCGCCAGCAGCTTGGTCGGGGATAGCTCCTACGAGCAGTACTTC. It codes for CASSLVGDSSYEQYF. The full variable domain, completed using reference TRBV5-1 and TRBJ2-7, is KAGVTQTPRYLIKTRGQQVTLSCSPISGHRSVSWYQQTPGQGLQFLFEYFSETQRNKGNFPGRFSGRQFSNSRSEMNVSTLELGDSALYLCASSLVGDSSYEQYFGPGTRLTVT.

This chain joins TRBV5-1 and TRBJ1-5, with D perhaps TRBD1 (6 bases). From germline, CDR1 is SGHRS and CDR2 YFSETQ. Deletions cut 1 base from V and 5 bases from J, with 13 bases between. The CDR3 has 15 residues. This CDR3 reads CASSLSPGADQPQHF. The CDR3 nucleotides are TGCGCCAGCAGCTTGTCTCCAGGGGCAGATCAGCCCCAGCATTTT.

This clone has a single count. This chain uses TRBV2 with TRBJ2-5; 9 nucleotides align to TRBD1. The germline V gene has CDR1 SNHLY and CDR2 FYNNEI. Germline trimming cut 9 bases from V and 2 bases from J; bases unmatched to any gene: 4. This CDR3 region has 13 residues. Here the CDR3 DNA reads TGTGCCAGGACAGGGGGAGCACAAGAGACCCAGTACTTC. It encodes CARTGGAQETQYF.